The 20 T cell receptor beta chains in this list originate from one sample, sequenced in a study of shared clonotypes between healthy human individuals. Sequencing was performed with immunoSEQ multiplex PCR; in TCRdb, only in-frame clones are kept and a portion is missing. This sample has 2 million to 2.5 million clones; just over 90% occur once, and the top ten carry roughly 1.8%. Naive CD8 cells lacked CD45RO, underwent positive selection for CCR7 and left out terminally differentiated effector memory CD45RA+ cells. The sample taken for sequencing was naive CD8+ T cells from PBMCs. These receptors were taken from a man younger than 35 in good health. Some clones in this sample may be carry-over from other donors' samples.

The CDR3 protein is CAWSTDRDDTDTQYF. The CDR3 nucleotides read TGTGCCTGGAGTACGGACAGGGACGACACAGATACGCAGTATTTT. The chain combines TRBV30 with TRBJ2-3, with TRBD1 matching over 8 bases. Looked up from germline, CDR1 is GTSNPN and CDR2 is SVGIG (reference sequence). The J segment lost 2 bases and the V segment lost 2 bases, leaving 6 bases of the junction unmatched. There are 15 residues in the CDR3.

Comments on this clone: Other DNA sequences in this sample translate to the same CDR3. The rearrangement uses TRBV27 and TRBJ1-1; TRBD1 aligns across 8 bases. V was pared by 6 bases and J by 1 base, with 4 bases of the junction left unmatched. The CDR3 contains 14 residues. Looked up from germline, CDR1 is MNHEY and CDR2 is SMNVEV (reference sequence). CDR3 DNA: TGTGCCAGCAGCTCAACAGGGGGGAACACTGAAGCTTTCTTT. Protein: CASSSTGGNTEAFF.

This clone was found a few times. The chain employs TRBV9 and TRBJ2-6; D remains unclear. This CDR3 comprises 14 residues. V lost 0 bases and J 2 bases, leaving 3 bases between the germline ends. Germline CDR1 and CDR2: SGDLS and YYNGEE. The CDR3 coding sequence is TGTGCCAGCAGCGTAGTAGCTGGGGCCAACGTCCTGACTTTC. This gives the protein CASSVVAGANVLTF.

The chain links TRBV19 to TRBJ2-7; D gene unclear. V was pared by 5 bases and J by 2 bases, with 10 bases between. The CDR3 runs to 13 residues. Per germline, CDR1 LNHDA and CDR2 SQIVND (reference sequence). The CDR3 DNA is TGTGCCAGTAGTCGGGCGCAACCCTACGAGCAGTACTTC. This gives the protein CASSRAQPYEQYF.

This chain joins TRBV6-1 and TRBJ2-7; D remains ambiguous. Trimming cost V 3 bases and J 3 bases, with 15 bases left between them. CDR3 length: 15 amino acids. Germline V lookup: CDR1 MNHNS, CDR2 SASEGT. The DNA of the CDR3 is TGTGCCAGCAGTGAGAGCAGGCGACCTCTCTACGAGCAGTACTTC. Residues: CASSESRRPLYEQYF.

CDR3 sequence reads: CASSLSRGQETQYF. CDR3 bases: TGCGCCAGCAGCTTGTCCCGGGGACAAGAGACCCAGTACTTC. The chain uses TRBV5-1 and TRBJ2-5, with a weak D call TRBD2 (5 bases). Between the trimmed V and J ends, which lost 1 base and 2 bases, there was a span of 9 bases. The CDR3 runs to 14 residues. Germline loops: CDR1 SGHRS, CDR2 YFSETQ.

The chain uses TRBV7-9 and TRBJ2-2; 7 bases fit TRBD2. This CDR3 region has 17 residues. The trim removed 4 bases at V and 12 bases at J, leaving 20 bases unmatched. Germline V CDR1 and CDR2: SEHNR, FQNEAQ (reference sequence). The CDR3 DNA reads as TGTGCCAGCAGCTCCGCCTGGGGGGGGAGAACACCGGGGAAGCTGTTTTTT. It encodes CASSSAWGGRTPGKLFF.

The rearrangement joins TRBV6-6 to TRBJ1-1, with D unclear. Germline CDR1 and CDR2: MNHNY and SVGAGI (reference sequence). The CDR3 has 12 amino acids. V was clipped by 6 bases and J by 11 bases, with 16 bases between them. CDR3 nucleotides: TGTGCCAGCAGCAACGACTGGCGTGTCGCTTTCTTT. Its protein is CASSNDWRVAFF.

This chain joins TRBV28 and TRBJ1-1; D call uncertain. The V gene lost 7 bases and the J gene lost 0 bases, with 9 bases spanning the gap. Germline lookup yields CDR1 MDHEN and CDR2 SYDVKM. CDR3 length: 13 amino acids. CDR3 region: CASKWELNTEAFF. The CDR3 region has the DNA TGTGCCAGCAAGTGGGAGTTGAACACTGAAGCTTTCTTT.

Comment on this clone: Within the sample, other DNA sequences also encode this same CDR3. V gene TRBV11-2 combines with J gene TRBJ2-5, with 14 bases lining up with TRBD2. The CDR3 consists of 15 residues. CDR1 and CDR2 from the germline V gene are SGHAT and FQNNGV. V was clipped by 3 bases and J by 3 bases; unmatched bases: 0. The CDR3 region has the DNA TGTGCCAGCAGCTTGGGACTAGCGGGAGAAGAGACCCAGTACTTC. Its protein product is CASSLGLAGEETQYF.

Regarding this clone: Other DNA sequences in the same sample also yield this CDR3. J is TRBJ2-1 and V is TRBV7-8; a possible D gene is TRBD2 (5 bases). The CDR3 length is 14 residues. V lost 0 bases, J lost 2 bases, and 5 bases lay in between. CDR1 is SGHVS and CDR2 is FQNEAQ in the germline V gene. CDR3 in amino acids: CASSLAGAYNEQFF. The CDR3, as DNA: TGTGCCAGCAGCTTAGCCGGGGCCTACAATGAGCAGTTCTTC. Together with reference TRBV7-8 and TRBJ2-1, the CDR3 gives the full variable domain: GAGVSQSPRYKVAKRGQDVALRCDPISGHVSLFWYQQALGQGPEFLTYFQNEAQLDKSGLPSDRFFAERPEGSVSTLKIQRTQQEDSAVYLCASSLAGAYNEQFFGPGTRLTVL.

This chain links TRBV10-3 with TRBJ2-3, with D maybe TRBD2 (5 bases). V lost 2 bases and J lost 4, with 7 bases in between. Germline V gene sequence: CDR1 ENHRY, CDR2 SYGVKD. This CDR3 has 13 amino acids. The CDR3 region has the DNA TGTGCCATCAGTGAGGGGAGAGCAGATACGCAGTATTTT. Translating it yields CAISEGRADTQYF.

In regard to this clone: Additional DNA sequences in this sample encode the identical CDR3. The CDR3 reads CASSFSGYEQYF. Written as DNA, the CDR3 is TGTGCCAGTAGTTTTTCCGGCTACGAGCAGTACTTC. V usage is TRBV19 and J usage is TRBJ2-7, with D uncertain. V lost 5 bases, J lost 3 bases, and 8 bases lay in between. This CDR3 is built from 12 residues. The germline V gene encodes CDR1 LNHDA and CDR2 SQIVND (reference sequence).

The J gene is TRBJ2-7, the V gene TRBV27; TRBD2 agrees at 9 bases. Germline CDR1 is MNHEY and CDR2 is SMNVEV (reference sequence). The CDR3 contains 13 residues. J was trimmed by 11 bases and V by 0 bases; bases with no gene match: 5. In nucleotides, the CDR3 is TGTGCCAGCAGTTTATCGCTAGCGGGACCGGAGTACTTC. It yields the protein CASSLSLAGPEYF.

The CDR3 region is CASSVGLAGVAADTQYF. In nucleotides, the CDR3 is TGTGCCAGTAGTGTGGGACTAGCGGGAGTGGCGGCAGATACGCAGTATTTT. The V and J genes are TRBV19 and TRBJ2-3; the match to TRBD2 covers 14 bases. Germline V CDR1 and CDR2: LNHDA, SQIVND (reference sequence). V dropped 5 bases and J dropped 4; count of bases not matched to a gene: 8. The CDR3 is made up of 17 amino acids.

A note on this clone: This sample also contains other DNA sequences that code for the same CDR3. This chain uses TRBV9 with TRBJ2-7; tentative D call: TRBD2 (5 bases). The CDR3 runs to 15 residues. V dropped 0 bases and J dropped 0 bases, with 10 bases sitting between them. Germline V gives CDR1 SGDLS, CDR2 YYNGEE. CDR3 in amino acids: CASSVDPGSSYEQYF. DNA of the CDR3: TGTGCCAGCAGCGTAGATCCGGGATCCTCCTACGAGCAGTACTTC.

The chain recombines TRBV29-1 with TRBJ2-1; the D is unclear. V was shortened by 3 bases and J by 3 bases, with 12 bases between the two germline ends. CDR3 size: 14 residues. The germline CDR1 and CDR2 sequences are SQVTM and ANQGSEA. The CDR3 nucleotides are TGCAGCGTTGACTCCGTCGCCGGCTACAATGAGCAGTTCTTC. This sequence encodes CSVDSVAGYNEQFF.

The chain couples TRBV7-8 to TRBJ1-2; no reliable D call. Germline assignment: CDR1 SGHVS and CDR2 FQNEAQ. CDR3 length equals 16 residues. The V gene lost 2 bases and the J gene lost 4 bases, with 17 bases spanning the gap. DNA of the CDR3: TGTGCCAGCAGCTTACGGGCCGCTAATCCCCGCTATGGCTACACCTTC. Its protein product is CASSLRAANPRYGYTF.

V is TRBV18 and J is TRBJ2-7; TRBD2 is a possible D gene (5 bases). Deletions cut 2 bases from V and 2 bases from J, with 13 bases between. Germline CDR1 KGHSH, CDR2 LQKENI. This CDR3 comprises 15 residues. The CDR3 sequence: CASSPIGEITYEQYF. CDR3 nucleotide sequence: TGTGCCAGCTCACCAATTGGGGAGATCACCTACGAGCAGTACTTC.

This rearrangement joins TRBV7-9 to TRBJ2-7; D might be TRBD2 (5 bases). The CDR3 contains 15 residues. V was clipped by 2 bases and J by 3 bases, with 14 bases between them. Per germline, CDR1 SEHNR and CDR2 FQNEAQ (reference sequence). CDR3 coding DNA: TGTGCCAGCAGCTTACTGGCGGGCTTGAGCTACGAGCAGTACTTC. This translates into CASSLLAGLSYEQYF.